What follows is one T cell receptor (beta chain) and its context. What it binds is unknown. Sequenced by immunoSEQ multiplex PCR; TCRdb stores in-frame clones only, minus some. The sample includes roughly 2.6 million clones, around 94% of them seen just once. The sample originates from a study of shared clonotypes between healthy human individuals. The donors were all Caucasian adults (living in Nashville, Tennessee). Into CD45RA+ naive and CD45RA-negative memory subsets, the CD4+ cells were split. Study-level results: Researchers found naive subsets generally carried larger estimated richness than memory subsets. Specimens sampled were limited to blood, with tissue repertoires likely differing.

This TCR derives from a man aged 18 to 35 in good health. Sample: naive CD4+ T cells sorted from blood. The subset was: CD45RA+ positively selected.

CDR3 sequence (DNA): TGTGCCAGCAGCGGAATACTAGCGGGAGGGTCAAATGAGCAGTTCTTC. Translating gives CASSGILAGGSNEQFF. The chain has TRBV7-2 and TRBJ2-1, with 13 bases aligning to TRBD2. The J segment lost 7 bases and the V segment lost 5 bases, leaving 8 bases of the junction unmatched. The length of the CDR3 is 16 residues. CDR1 is SGHTA and CDR2 is FQGNSA in the germline V gene.